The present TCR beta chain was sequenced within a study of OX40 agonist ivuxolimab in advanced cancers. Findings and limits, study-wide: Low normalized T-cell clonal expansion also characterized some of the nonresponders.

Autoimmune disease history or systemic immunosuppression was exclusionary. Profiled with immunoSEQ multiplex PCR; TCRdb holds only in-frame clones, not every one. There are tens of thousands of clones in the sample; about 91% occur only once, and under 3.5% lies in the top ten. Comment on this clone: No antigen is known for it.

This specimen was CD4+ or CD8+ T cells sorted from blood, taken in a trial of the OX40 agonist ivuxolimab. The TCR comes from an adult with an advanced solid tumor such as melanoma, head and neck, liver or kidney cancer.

The CDR3, as DNA: TGTGCCAGCAGTGAAGACAACACTGAAGCTTTCTTT. It encodes CASSEDNTEAFF. The chain couples TRBV6-5 to TRBJ1-1, with no clear D. The CDR3 is made up of 12 amino acids. Trimming removed 5 bases from V and 2 bases from J, with 6 bases in between. Germline CDR1 and CDR2: MNHEY and SVGAGI.